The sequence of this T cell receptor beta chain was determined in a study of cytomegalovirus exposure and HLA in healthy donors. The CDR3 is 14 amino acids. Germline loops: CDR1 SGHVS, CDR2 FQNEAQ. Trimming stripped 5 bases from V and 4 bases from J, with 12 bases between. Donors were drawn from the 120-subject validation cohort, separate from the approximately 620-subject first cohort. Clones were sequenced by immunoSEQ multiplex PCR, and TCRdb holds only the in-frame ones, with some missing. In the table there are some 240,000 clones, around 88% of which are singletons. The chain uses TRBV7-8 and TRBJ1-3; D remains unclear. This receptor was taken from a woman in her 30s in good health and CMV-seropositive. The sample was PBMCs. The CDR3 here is CASSLTSGGNTIYF. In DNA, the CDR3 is TGTGCCAGCAGCCTCACCTCCGGGGGAAACACCATATATTTT.